This T cell receptor beta chain was profiled in a study of T cells after yellow fever vaccination. The CDR3 consists of 13 residues. From germline, CDR1 is LNHDA and CDR2 SQIVND (reference sequence). V lost 5 bases and J 5 bases, leaving 12 bases between the germline ends. In TCRdb, the 5' RACE reads were re-called with MiXCR into one record per CDR3 protein. The data hold roughly 310,000 distinct CDR3 sequences, with about 9.5% observed a single time. The rearrangement links TRBV19 to TRBJ1-1; D not certain. The receptor's source is a young man who received the YFV17D yellow fever vaccine. The sequencing here drew on PBMCs, taken on the day of the first yellow fever vaccination. As DNA, the CDR3 is TGTGCCAGTAGTGTTCAAGGGATAACTGAAGCTTTCTTT. As protein: CASSVQGITEAFF.